This is a list of T cell receptor beta chains from one sample in a study of T cell responses to AZD1222 COVID-19 vaccine. Profiled with immunoSEQ multiplex PCR; TCRdb holds only in-frame clones, not every one. The sample comprises about 68,000 clones, almost 90% of which are singletons, and roughly 7.4% rests with the top ten. Material: peripheral blood, obtained on day 0 of AZD1222 vaccination. The receptors shown here come from an adult in good health. The CDR3 runs from the conserved cysteine through the conserved F or W. D genes are given only for firm matches. Clone size, where shown, is once, few, many, or a class for clones that have expanded.

J | D | V | size | length | DNA | CDR3
TRBJ1-6 | TRBD1 | TRBV15 | . | 14 | TGTGCCACCAGCATCCGGACAGGCAATTCACCCCTCCACTTT | CATSIRTGNSPLHF
TRBJ2-2 | . | TRBV9 | . | 16 | TGTGCCAGCAGCGTAGGGGGTAGGGTGAACACCGGGGAGCTGTTTTTT | CASSVGGRVNTGELFF
TRBJ2-1 | . | TRBV28 | . | 15 | TGTGCCAGCAGTTTACCCAGGGGGGTCAACAATGAGCAGTTCTTC | CASSLPRGVNNEQFF
TRBJ2-2 | TRBD2 | TRBV19 | few | 16 | TGTGCCAGTAGTATTGGACTAGCGGGAGTAACCGGGGAGCTGTTTTTT | CASSIGLAGVTGELFF
TRBJ1-2 | TRBD1 | TRBV7-2 | . | 17 | TGTGCCAGCAGCTCCTATACAGGGACAGGAACTAACTATGGCTACACCTTC | CASSSYTGTGTNYGYTF
TRBJ1-2 | . | TRBV6-1 | . | 13 | TGTGCCAGCACCAACGTGGCTAACTATGGCTACACCTTC | CASTNVANYGYTF
TRBJ1-1 | . | TRBV5-6 | . | 13 | TGTGCCAGCAGCCTGAGGCGTAACACTGAAGCTTTCTTT | CASSLRRNTEAFF
TRBJ2-2 | . | TRBV15 | . | 14 | TGTGCCACCAGCAGAGATCCGGCCACCGGGGAGCTGTTTTTT | CATSRDPATGELFF
TRBJ2-7 | TRBD1 | TRBV11-1 | . | 14 | TGTGCCAGCAGCTTGGGGACAGGGGGCTACGAGCAGTACTTC | CASSLGTGGYEQYF
TRBJ2-7 | . | TRBV4-1 | . | 16 | TGCGCCAGCAGCCAAGTGAGGCTAGCGACAACCTACGAGCAGTACTTC | CASSQVRLATTYEQYF
TRBJ2-1 | . | TRBV19 | . | 19 | TGTGCCAGTAGTGATATTAGGCTAGCGTTAGCTGACTCCTACAATGAGCAGTTCTTC | CASSDIRLALADSYNEQFF
TRBJ1-1 | TRBD1 | TRBV2 | . | 14 | TGTGCCAGCACCGGACAGGGGAAGAACACTGAAGCTTTCTTT | CASTGQGKNTEAFF
TRBJ1-2 | . | TRBV7-2 | few | 14 | TGTGCCAGCAGCTTCGGAAGGGCCCGCGATGGCTACACCTTC | CASSFGRARDGYTF
TRBJ1-3 | TRBD1 | TRBV19 | . | 14 | TGTGCCAGTACCTTCAGGGGGTCCGGAAACACCATATATTTT | CASTFRGSGNTIYF